What follows is one TCR beta chain and its context. Its antigen is still unknown. No much larger clone exists at a distance of one base, and base qualities are not known. The germline ends are 16 bases apart after V is trimmed by 6 bases and J by 8 bases. There are 13 amino acids in the CDR3, from cysteine to phenylalanine inclusive. Just the 39-base CDR3 DNA is kept, in frame starting at base 1. TCRbeta CDR3 regions were amplified from genomic DNA using the immunoSEQ Assay, a bias-controlled multiplex PCR. In the original analysis: Within the assay, amplification of reference gene primers was used to estimate how many nucleated cells each sample contained. To quantify the absolute abundance of each unique TCRbeta CDR3 rearrangement, sequence reads were collapsed and filtered. For each sample, productive Simpson clonality was calculated as the square root of Simpson's diversity index across productive rearrangements. The table was pulled from immuneACCESS by TCRdb, which kept in-frame rearrangements only. Such tables lose some clones; where checked, under half of the loss comes from unresolved V genes, and the rest has no known cause. The V and J calls and clone size are taken from that table; D and trimming were inferred from the DNA. The table for this sample lists about 140,000 clones; over 60% of them were counted only once. The ten largest clones add up to more than 3.5% of the sample.

Whole blood was collected in K2EDTA tubes by collaborating institutions according to the institutions' own protocols. For TCRbeta analysis, collaborators shipped samples as frozen whole blood, isolated PBMCs, or DNA extracted from either of those sample types. This specimen belongs to a study of blood T cell repertoires in COVID-19 (dated by TCRdb to the early 2020s). Describing the broader study: The collaborator samples originated in the United States, Italy and Spain and spanned the acute and convalescent phases of COVID-19. The prospective study material was composed of cDNA or gDNA derived from T cells, B-cell-depleted T cells, or PBMCs. The dataset comprised deeply sampled blood TCRbeta repertoires from subjects exposed to, actively infected with, or recovered from COVID-19. The repertoires were released in a freely available public database meant as a resource for research on the immune response to SARS-CoV-2. The samples were drawn from the first 160 participants of the ongoing ImmuneRACE study and from about 1,200 subjects provided by 6 global collaborators. A de-identified subject ID, COVID-19 status, age in years and sex were almost always included in the sample metadata. Where HLA class I and class II types were available, the types were taken from metadata supplied by the sample provider, not from assay-based typing. Broad study findings and their caveats: How much clinical and demographic metadata was included differed by source and by participant, and the metadata was provided uncurated.

The V gene is TRBV12-3 or TRBV12-4 and the J gene is TRBJ1-2, with TRBD1 as a weak D call on 6 bases. This clonotype was obtained from a woman aged 80 or over with active or convalescent COVID-19. Sequenced: peripheral blood. For the CDR3, the sequence is CASRGAASVGYTF. The DNA reads as follows: TGTGCCAGCAGGGGGGCCGCCTCCGTCGGCTACACCTTC.